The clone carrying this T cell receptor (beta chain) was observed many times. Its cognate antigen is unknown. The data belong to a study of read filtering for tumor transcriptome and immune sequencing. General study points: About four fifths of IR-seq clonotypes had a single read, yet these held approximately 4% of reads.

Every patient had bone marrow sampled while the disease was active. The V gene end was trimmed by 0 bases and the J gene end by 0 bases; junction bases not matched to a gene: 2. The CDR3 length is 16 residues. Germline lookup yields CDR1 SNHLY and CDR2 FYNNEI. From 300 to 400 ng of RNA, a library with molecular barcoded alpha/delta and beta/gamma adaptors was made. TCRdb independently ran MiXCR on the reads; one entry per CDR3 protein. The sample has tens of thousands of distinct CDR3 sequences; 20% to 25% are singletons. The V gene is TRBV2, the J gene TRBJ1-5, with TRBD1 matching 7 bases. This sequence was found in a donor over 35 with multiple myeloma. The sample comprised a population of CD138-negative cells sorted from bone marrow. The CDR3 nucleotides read TGTGCCAGCAGTGAAGCACAGGGGAGTAGCAATCAGCCCCAGCATTTT. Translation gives CASSEAQGSSNQPQHF.